Listed here is a single T cell receptor (beta chain). The data stem from a study of T cell responses to AZD1222 COVID-19 vaccine. Between the trimmed V and J ends, which lost 3 bases and 3 bases, there was a span of 11 bases. The CDR3 loop spans 14 amino acids. Germline CDR1 SGHTA, CDR2 FQGNSA. Some clones are missing from TCRdb's copy, which holds only in-frame ones; the method was immunoSEQ multiplex PCR. Here the sample spans around 200,000 clones, 80% to 90% being singletons. The receptor was isolated from an adult in good health. The specimen comprised peripheral blood, sampled on day 0 of AZD1222 vaccination. This rearrangement joins TRBV7-2 to TRBJ1-2; TRBD1 is a possible D gene (6 bases). This chain's CDR3 is CASSLGGRDYGYTF. The CDR3 DNA reads TGTGCCAGCAGCTTGGGGGGGCGCGACTATGGCTACACCTTC. Drawing the rest from reference TRBV7-2 and TRBJ1-2, the complete variable domain is GAGVSQSPSNKVTEKGKDVELRCDPISGHTALYWYRQSLGQGLEFLIYFQGNSAPDKSGLPSDRFSAERTGGSVSTLTIQRTQQEDSAVYLCASSLGGRDYGYTFGSGTRLTVV.